This is a list of T cell receptor beta chains from one sample in a study of CD8+ T cells in alopecia areata. Repertoires were generated with immunoSEQ multiplex PCR, while TCRdb's copy carries only in-frame clones and drops some. The repertoire holds under 70,000 clones, with approximately 61% as singletons. The starting material was CD8+ T cells sorted from blood, obtained at week 0. The receptors shown here come from a human donor with alopecia areata. Both conserved end residues are part of each CDR3. D genes are given only for firm matches. Only some rows state a clone size, as once, few, many or a class for expanded clones.

V gene: TRBV29-1
D gene: TRBD1
clone size: -
J gene: TRBJ2-7
CDR3 protein: CSAGTENYEQYF
CDR3 DNA: TGCAGCGCGGGGACAGAGAACTACGAGCAGTACTTC

V gene: TRBV29-1
D gene: -
clone size: once
J gene: TRBJ2-7
CDR3 protein: CSVEGGGSEQYF
CDR3 DNA: TGCAGCGTCGAAGGGGGAGGGAGCGAGCAGTACTTC

V gene: TRBV18
D gene: TRBD1
clone size: -
J gene: TRBJ2-7
CDR3 protein: CASSPGQGASYEQYF
CDR3 DNA: TGTGCCAGCTCACCCGGACAGGGGGCCTCCTACGAGCAGTACTTC

V gene: TRBV7-9
D gene: -
clone size: few
J gene: TRBJ1-3
CDR3 protein: CASTPEVALTGNTIYF
CDR3 DNA: TGTGCCAGCACTCCGGAGGTGGCTCTGACTGGAAACACCATATATTTT

V gene: TRBV29-1
D gene: -
clone size: few
J gene: TRBJ1-5
CDR3 protein: CSVESGWGQPQHF
CDR3 DNA: TGCAGCGTTGAATCAGGGTGGGGTCAGCCCCAGCATTTT

V gene: TRBV29-1
D gene: -
clone size: few
J gene: TRBJ2-2
CDR3 protein: CSVVAGGTHTGELFF
CDR3 DNA: TGCAGCGTTGTTGCGGGTGGGACACACACCGGGGAGCTGTTTTTT

V gene: TRBV5-1
D gene: TRBD1
clone size: -
J gene: TRBJ1-2
CDR3 protein: CASSVGTGIDGYTF
CDR3 DNA: TGCGCCAGCAGCGTCGGGACAGGGATAGATGGCTACACCTTC

V gene: TRBV9
D gene: TRBD1
clone size: -
J gene: TRBJ1-1
CDR3 protein: CASSVAGGRTEAFF
CDR3 DNA: TGTGCCAGCAGCGTAGCAGGGGGCAGGACTGAAGCTTTCTTT

V gene: TRBV4-3
D gene: TRBD2
clone size: few
J gene: TRBJ2-2
CDR3 protein: CASSQDLAGNTGELFF
CDR3 DNA: TGCGCCAGCAGCCAAGATCTAGCGGGGAACACCGGGGAGCTGTTTTTT

V gene: TRBV4-1
D gene: -
clone size: -
J gene: TRBJ1-5
CDR3 protein: CASSQVQGQPQHF
CDR3 DNA: TGCGCCAGCAGCCAAGTCCAGGGACAGCCCCAGCATTTT

V gene: TRBV2
D gene: -
clone size: -
J gene: TRBJ2-3
CDR3 protein: CASQPPPGTSSSTDTQYF
CDR3 DNA: TGTGCCAGCCAACCGCCTCCCGGGACTTCCTCTAGCACAGATACGCAGTATTTT

V gene: TRBV19
D gene: TRBD1
clone size: few
J gene: TRBJ2-2
CDR3 protein: CASSDWTGRNRELFF
CDR3 DNA: TGTGCCAGTAGCGATTGGACAGGACGGAATCGGGAGCTGTTTTTT

V gene: TRBV7-9
D gene: -
clone size: few
J gene: TRBJ2-1
CDR3 protein: CASSLIGSEQFF
CDR3 DNA: TGTGCCAGCAGCTTAATAGGGAGCGAGCAGTTCTTC

V gene: TRBV27
D gene: -
clone size: -
J gene: TRBJ1-2
CDR3 protein: CASSLGGAGYGYTF
CDR3 DNA: TGTGCCAGCAGTTTAGGGGGCGCAGGCTATGGCTACACCTTC

V gene: TRBV29-1
D gene: -
clone size: -
J gene: TRBJ1-1
CDR3 protein: CSVEEGTEAFF
CDR3 DNA: TGCAGCGTTGAAGAGGGCACTGAAGCTTTCTTT

V gene: TRBV4-3
D gene: -
clone size: once
J gene: TRBJ2-7
CDR3 protein: CASSQDYGGASQAEQYF
CDR3 DNA: TGCGCCAGCAGCCAAGATTATGGGGGAGCCTCTCAGGCCGAGCAGTACTTC

V gene: TRBV5-1
D gene: TRBD2
clone size: -
J gene: TRBJ2-3
CDR3 protein: CASSPGTSGTDTQYF
CDR3 DNA: TGCGCCAGCAGCCCGGGGACTAGCGGCACAGATACGCAGTATTTT

V gene: TRBV7-3
D gene: -
clone size: -
J gene: TRBJ2-2
CDR3 protein: CASSLNGELFF
CDR3 DNA: TGTGCCAGCAGCTTGAACGGGGAGCTGTTTTTT

V gene: TRBV28
D gene: -
clone size: -
J gene: TRBJ2-2
CDR3 protein: CASSLTSDTGELFF
CDR3 DNA: TGTGCCAGCAGTTTGACCTCGGACACCGGGGAGCTGTTTTTT

V gene: TRBV29-1
D gene: -
clone size: -
J gene: TRBJ2-5
CDR3 protein: CSVGAGVETQYF
CDR3 DNA: TGCAGCGTTGGGGCAGGGGTCGAGACCCAGTACTTC

V gene: TRBV7-6
D gene: TRBD2
clone size: -
J gene: TRBJ2-1
CDR3 protein: CASSLEGTSGGSFYNEQFF
CDR3 DNA: TGTGCCAGCAGCTTAGAAGGGACTAGCGGGGGGTCTTTCTACAATGAGCAGTTCTTC

V gene: TRBV4-1
D gene: -
clone size: -
J gene: TRBJ1-1
CDR3 protein: CASSQDLAGPHTEAFF
CDR3 DNA: TGCGCCAGCAGCCAAGATCTTGCAGGACCCCACACTGAAGCTTTCTTT

V gene: TRBV7-8
D gene: -
clone size: few
J gene: TRBJ1-1
CDR3 protein: CASSLDRSNTEAFF
CDR3 DNA: TGTGCCAGCAGCCTGGACCGATCGAACACTGAAGCTTTCTTT

V gene: TRBV6-6
D gene: -
clone size: once
J gene: TRBJ1-5
CDR3 protein: CATRVIDIGNQPQHF
CDR3 DNA: TGTGCCACCAGAGTGATTGACATAGGCAATCAGCCCCAGCATTTT

V gene: TRBV7-8
D gene: TRBD2
clone size: -
J gene: TRBJ2-3
CDR3 protein: CASSPTRWGGRITDTQYF
CDR3 DNA: TGTGCCAGCAGCCCCACCCGCTGGGGAGGGCGAATCACAGATACGCAGTATTTT

V gene: TRBV5-1
D gene: TRBD1
clone size: -
J gene: TRBJ2-7
CDR3 protein: CASSRDPGQGIYEQYF
CDR3 DNA: TGCGCCAGCAGCCGGGACCCGGGACAGGGGATTTACGAGCAGTACTTC

V gene: TRBV28
D gene: -
clone size: -
J gene: TRBJ2-3
CDR3 protein: CASSLGGAGQEDTQYF
CDR3 DNA: TGTGCCAGCAGTTTAGGTGGCGCGGGACAAGAAGATACGCAGTATTTT

V gene: TRBV14
D gene: TRBD1
clone size: few
J gene: TRBJ2-2
CDR3 protein: CASSQWDSYTGELFF
CDR3 DNA: TGTGCCAGCAGCCAATGGGACAGTTACACCGGGGAGCTGTTTTTT

V gene: TRBV2
D gene: TRBD2
clone size: once
J gene: TRBJ2-2
CDR3 protein: CARLAANTGELFF
CDR3 DNA: TGTGCCCGACTAGCGGCTAACACCGGGGAGCTGTTTTTT

V gene: TRBV6-5
D gene: -
clone size: -
J gene: TRBJ1-1
CDR3 protein: CASGLGAEAFF
CDR3 DNA: TGTGCCAGTGGCCTCGGGGCTGAAGCTTTCTTT

V gene: TRBV28
D gene: TRBD1
clone size: few
J gene: TRBJ2-7
CDR3 protein: CASSLPGTGGYEQYF
CDR3 DNA: TGTGCCAGCAGTCTCCCCGGGACAGGGGGGTACGAGCAGTACTTC

V gene: TRBV7-9
D gene: -
clone size: few
J gene: TRBJ2-7
CDR3 protein: CASSPVTDIAYEQYF
CDR3 DNA: TGTGCCAGCAGCCCGGTGACAGACATAGCCTACGAGCAGTACTTC

V gene: TRBV5-1
D gene: TRBD1
clone size: -
J gene: TRBJ2-5
CDR3 protein: CASSSDREHAETQYF
CDR3 DNA: TGCGCCAGCAGCTCGGACAGGGAGCACGCAGAGACCCAGTACTTC

V gene: TRBV4-1
D gene: -
clone size: -
J gene: TRBJ1-5
CDR3 protein: CASSQGVGGHQPQHF
CDR3 DNA: TGCGCCAGCAGCCAAGGGGTGGGGGGTCATCAGCCCCAGCATTTT

V gene: TRBV29-1
D gene: -
clone size: few
J gene: TRBJ2-1
CDR3 protein: CSVDYNEQFF
CDR3 DNA: TGCAGCGTTGATTACAATGAGCAGTTCTTC

V gene: TRBV7-2
D gene: TRBD2
clone size: few
J gene: TRBJ2-1
CDR3 protein: CASSSPSGSPGEQFF
CDR3 DNA: TGTGCCAGCAGCTCCCCTAGCGGGAGCCCCGGTGAGCAGTTCTTC

V gene: TRBV4-1
D gene: TRBD2
clone size: -
J gene: TRBJ2-7
CDR3 protein: CASSQVPGLSRSSYEQYF
CDR3 DNA: TGCGCCAGCAGCCAGGTCCCGGGACTATCTCGGAGCTCCTACGAGCAGTACTTC